Below are 4 T cell receptor beta chains sequenced from a single sample in a study of beta chain features in type 1 diabetes. Every isolated RNA sample was fully reverse transcribed, so sequencing captured expressed TCRB transcripts. Assay used: immunoSEQ multiplex PCR; TCRdb lists only in-frame clones, some missing. Altogether about 450,000 clones are present, more than 9.5% being singletons, with the ten largest covering 0.045% to 0.06%. Sequences were obtained from naive CD4+ T cells from blood. The receptors were gathered from a woman younger than 30 in good health.

This chain joins TRBV2 and TRBJ2-5; 9 nucleotides line up with TRBD2. This CDR3 has 15 amino acids. J lost 5 bases, V lost 6 bases, and 10 bases had no gene match. The germline V gene encodes CDR1 SNHLY and CDR2 FYNNEI. CDR3 amino acids: CASRETGLALETQYF. In nucleotides, the CDR3 is TGTGCCAGCAGAGAGACGGGACTAGCCCTGGAGACCCAGTACTTC.

The rearrangement uses TRBV28 and TRBJ2-2; D perhaps matches TRBD1 (5 bases). Trimming took 4 bases from V and 1 from J, leaving 10 bases between them. This CDR3 has 15 residues. Germline lookup yields CDR1 MDHEN and CDR2 SYDVKM. This chain's CDR3 is CASSWGSVNTGELFF. CDR3 in DNA: TGTGCCAGCAGTTGGGGCAGCGTGAACACCGGGGAGCTGTTTTTT. The whole variable domain, filled in from reference TRBV28 and TRBJ2-2, reads DVKVTQSSRYLVKRTGEKVFLECVQDMDHENMFWYRQDPGLGLRLIYFSYDVKMKEKGDIPEGYSVSREKKERFSLILESASTNQTSMYLCASSWGSVNTGELFFGEGSRLTVL.

The genes are TRBV7-3 and TRBJ2-2; D assignment may be TRBD1 or TRBD2 (5 bases each). This CDR3 comprises 15 residues. Between the trimmed V and J ends, which lost 6 bases and 0 bases, there was a span of 11 bases. Germline V gives CDR1 SGHTA, CDR2 FQGTGA. The CDR3 loop reads CASRPPGPNTGELFF. CDR3 nucleotides: TGTGCCAGCAGACCTCCGGGACCGAACACCGGGGAGCTGTTTTTT.

The chain uses TRBV27 and TRBJ2-4, with D maybe TRBD1 (6 bases). V shed 4 bases and J shed 3 bases, with 13 bases lying between them. There are 15 residues in the CDR3. Germline V lookup: CDR1 MNHEY, CDR2 SMNVEV (reference sequence). The chain's CDR3 is CASSSQGTGKNIQYF. CDR3 in DNA: TGTGCCAGCAGTTCTCAGGGGACCGGCAAAAACATTCAGTACTTC.